These 24 T cell receptor beta chains share one sample of origin, sequenced in a study of T cell repertoires in cytomegalovirus infection. These receptors' targets are unknown. TCRdb re-called the reads through MiXCR, storing one row per CDR3 protein. The sample lists 370,000 or so distinct CDR3 sequences; about 35% were seen once. This sample comprised cultured PBMCs, obtained from culture after CMV antigen stimulation. These receptors all stem from a human donor in good health (CMV status not recorded). Some clones in this sample may be carry-over from other donors' samples.

The chain links TRBV10-3 to TRBJ1-4; D is perhaps TRBD1 (6 bases). V dropped 4 bases and J dropped 5 bases, with 14 bases sitting between them. In germline, CDR1 is ENHRY, CDR2 SYGVKD. CDR3 length equals 15 residues. The CDR3 DNA is TGTGCCATCAGTGTTGTACAGGGCTTCAATGAAAAACTGTTTTTT. Translated, it gives CAISVVQGFNEKLFF.

The J gene is TRBJ2-1, the V gene TRBV24-1; TRBD1 agrees at 8 bases. After removal of 4 bases from V and 4 bases from J, the junction contained 11 bases not matched to a gene. The CDR3 has 17 amino acids. Germline V lookup: CDR1 KGHDR, CDR2 SFDVKD. CDR3 residues: CATSDGPGTGIYNEQFF. The CDR3 DNA reads as TGTGCCACCAGTGACGGGCCCGGGACAGGAATTTACAATGAGCAGTTCTTC.

Only a few counts were recorded for this clonotype. V usage is TRBV19 and J usage is TRBJ1-6; D possibly corresponds to TRBD1 (5 bases). This CDR3 spans 13 amino acids. Trimming stripped 3 bases from V and 7 bases from J, with 7 bases between. CDR1 and CDR2 from the germline V gene are LNHDA and SQIVND (reference sequence). This chain's CDR3 is CASSIQGNSPLHF. The CDR3 coding sequence is TGTGCCAGTAGTATCCAGGGAAATTCACCCCTCCACTTT.

The CDR3 sequence is CSVEEVSITGELFF. The CDR3, as DNA: TGCAGCGTTGAAGAGGTTTCGATAACCGGGGAGCTGTTTTTT. The V and J genes are TRBV29-1 and TRBJ2-2; D call uncertain. The germline V gene encodes CDR1 SQVTM and CDR2 ANQGSEA. The CDR3 totals 14 residues. V was pared by 0 bases and J by 5 bases, with 10 bases between.

This clonotype was seen a handful of times. The chain has TRBV7-2 and TRBJ2-7, with 13 bases that match TRBD2. The germline CDR1 and CDR2 sequences are SGHTA and FQGNSA. The CDR3 runs 19 residues. J lost 7 bases, V lost 5 bases, and 20 bases had no gene match. The CDR3 loop reads CASSPNGLAGVQILGEQYV. The CDR3 DNA sequence: TGTGCCAGCAGCCCTAACGGACTAGCGGGAGTTCAGATTCTTGGGGAGCAGTACGTC.

The chain has TRBV11-3 and TRBJ2-1; the match to TRBD2 covers 13 bases. From germline, CDR1 is SGHNT and CDR2 YENEEA. This CDR3 region has 19 residues. Germline trimming cut 3 bases from V and 0 bases from J; bases unmatched to any gene: 8. CDR3 bases: TGTGCCAGCAGCTTTCCGGGACTAGCGGGACTTAGCTCCTACAATGAGCAGTTCTTC. Protein product: CASSFPGLAGLSSYNEQFF. Combining the CDR3 with reference TRBV11-3 and TRBJ2-1 gives the whole variable domain EAGVVQSPRYKIIEKKQPVAFWCNPISGHNTLYWYLQNLGQGPELLIRYENEEAVDDSQLPKDRFSAERLKGVDSTLKIQPAELGDSAVYLCASSFPGLAGLSSYNEQFFGPGTRLTVL.

This clonotype was picked up many times. V gene TRBV19 combines with J gene TRBJ1-5; weak D call: TRBD1 (5 bases). Trimming took off 3 bases at V and 6 bases at J, with 9 bases between the two ends. This CDR3 comprises 13 residues. CDR1 and CDR2 from the germline V gene are LNHDA and SQIVND (reference sequence). The CDR3 is CASSMGTLQPQHF. CDR3 nucleotide sequence: TGTGCCAGTAGTATGGGGACTCTTCAGCCCCAGCATTTT.

With regard to this clonotype: This may stem from a read error, because a much larger clone lies one nucleotide away. The chain links TRBV7-2 to TRBJ2-5, with 7 bases identical to TRBD2. V shed 7 bases and J 1 base; nucleotides not matched to a gene: 6. Germline CDR1 reads SGHTA; CDR2 reads FQGNSA. The CDR3 runs to 14 residues. CDR3 bases: TGTGCCAGCAACGCTAGCGGATTCCAAGAGACCCAGTACTTC. This sequence encodes CASNASGFQETQYF.

The chain joins TRBV5-8 to TRBJ1-5, with 9 bases identical to TRBD1. The CDR3 covers 21 residues. Germline V gives CDR1 SGHTS, CDR2 YDEGEE. The V and J ends lost 0 bases and 5 bases, in that order; junction bases with no gene match: 21. The CDR3 nucleotides read TGTGCCAGCAGCTTGGTTTTCTTATCGGACAGGGGTGGCGCCGAACATCAGCCCCAGCATTTT. Translation gives CASSLVFLSDRGGAEHQPQHF.

A few counts support this clonotype. V usage is TRBV14 and J usage is TRBJ1-2; D is possibly TRBD1 (5 bases). Trimming pared 2 bases from V and 5 bases from J, leaving 15 bases between. This CDR3 spans 15 amino acids. CDR1 and CDR2 from the germline V gene are SGHDN and FVKESK. CDR3 sequence reads: CASSQFPGPSYGYTF. The CDR3 DNA is TGTGCCAGCAGCCAATTCCCGGGACCTTCATATGGCTACACCTTC.

This clonotype has at least ten counts. The V call is TRBV7-2, the J call TRBJ1-5, with D unresolved. The V and J ends lost 5 bases and 3 bases respectively, with 8 bases between them. This CDR3 comprises 13 residues. From germline, CDR1 is SGHTA and CDR2 FQGNSA. The CDR3 loop is CASSKGTNQPQHF. The CDR3 nucleotides are TGTGCCAGCAGCAAAGGAACCAATCAGCCCCAGCATTTT.

The J gene is TRBJ2-3, the V gene TRBV27, with D possibly TRBD1 on 6 matching bases. Germline V CDR1 and CDR2: MNHEY, SMNVEV (reference sequence). With 2 bases removed from V and 1 base from J, the gap between germline ends came to 7 bases. CDR3 length: 14 residues. The CDR3 region has the DNA TGTGCCAGCAGTTTAAACAGGGGCACAGATACGCAGTATTTT. Its protein is CASSLNRGTDTQYF.

This clonotype was counted between two and nine times. The genes are TRBV7-2 and TRBJ2-3, with no clear D. The germline V gene has CDR1 SGHTA and CDR2 FQGNSA. The CDR3 loop spans 13 amino acids. Trimming took 7 bases from V and 5 from J, leaving 13 bases between them. The CDR3 coding sequence is TGTGCCAGCACCGTCGTGATGAGAGATACGCAGTATTTT. Translating gives CASTVVMRDTQYF.

The chain links TRBV4-3 to TRBJ2-7, with 8 bases lining up with TRBD2. The ends lost 0 bases at V and 1 base at J; junction bases unmatched: 8. Germline CDR1 LGHNA, CDR2 YSLEER. CDR3 length equals 17 residues. The CDR3 loop is CASSQDLVAGTSYEQYF. Written as DNA, the CDR3 is TGCGCCAGCAGCCAAGATTTGGTAGCGGGGACATCCTACGAGCAGTACTTC.

This chain joins TRBV19 and TRBJ2-3; no clear D. V shed 6 bases and J shed 0 bases, with 13 bases lying between them. CDR1 is LNHDA, CDR2 SQIVND, per germline (reference sequence). The CDR3 is 15 residues long. CDR3 DNA sequence: TGTGCCAGTAGCCCCGGACGGATTAGCACAGATACGCAGTATTTT. It encodes CASSPGRISTDTQYF.

This clonotype appeared a few times. This rearrangement joins TRBV12-5 to TRBJ1-3, with D possibly being TRBD1 (6 bases). Trimming stripped 7 bases from V and 3 bases from J, with 25 bases between. Germline CDR1 and CDR2: LGHNT and FRNRAP. The CDR3 is 18 residues long. CDR3 sequence reads: CASAQRPGTGRGGNTIYF. CDR3 sequence (DNA): TGTGCTAGTGCCCAGAGGCCTGGTACTGGCAGGGGTGGAAACACCATATATTTT.

This clonotype came up many times. The chain recombines TRBV7-6 with TRBJ2-1; no clear D. CDR3 size: 14 residues. Germline V gene data show CDR1 as SGHVS and CDR2 as FNYEAQ. V was shortened by 8 bases and J by 6 bases, with 17 bases between the two germline ends. In nucleotides, the CDR3 is TGTGCCAGCTCCCTGGCCTATATTTCCAATGAGCAGTTCTTC. This translates into CASSLAYISNEQFF.

This clonotype appeared a few times. The CDR3, as DNA: TGTGCCAGCAGCTTAGATGGGACTAGGCCCTACGAGCAGTACTTC. It translates to CASSLDGTRPYEQYF. V is TRBV7-3 and J is TRBJ2-7; 8 bases align to TRBD2. V dropped 2 bases and J dropped 2; count of bases not matched to a gene: 5. Looked up from germline, CDR1 is SGHTA and CDR2 is FQGTGA. The CDR3 has 15 residues.

Ten or more counts support this clonotype. The J gene is TRBJ1-2, the V gene TRBV12-3 or TRBV12-4; 7 bases map to TRBD1. Trimming removed 6 bases from V and 7 bases from J; junction bases left unmatched: 5. There are 12 residues in the CDR3. The CDR3 reads CASSLRTGGYTF. The CDR3 DNA reads as TGTGCCAGCAGCCTGAGGACAGGTGGCTACACCTTC.

The chain is built from TRBV29-1 and TRBJ2-5; 12 bases are shared with TRBD1. V lost 2 bases to trimming and J lost 6 bases; unmatched junction nucleotides: 13. Germline V gene data show CDR1 as SQVTM and CDR2 as ANQGSEA. The CDR3 covers 17 residues. The CDR3 loop is CSVELYPGQGALKTQYF. As DNA, the CDR3 is TGCAGCGTTGAACTTTATCCGGGACAGGGGGCCCTCAAGACCCAGTACTTC.

This clonotype was found a few times. V and J are TRBV6-6 and TRBJ2-1, with TRBD2 matching over 11 bases. The CDR3 sequence is 16 residues long. The V gene's germline CDR1 is MNHNY and CDR2 SVGAGI (reference sequence). The ends lost 7 bases at V and 5 bases at J; junction bases unmatched: 10. The CDR3 DNA reads TGTGCCAGCACCCCCCCGGGACTAGCGGTTGACAATGAGCAGTTCTTC. Residues: CASTPPGLAVDNEQFF.

The genes are TRBV2 and TRBJ2-7, with 9 bases identical to TRBD1. The V segment lost 6 bases and the J segment 6 bases; nucleotides outside the gene matches: 9. The CDR3 extends over 14 amino acids. The V gene's germline CDR1 is SNHLY and CDR2 FYNNEI. The chain's CDR3 is CASSGGTGIGEQYF. CDR3 DNA sequence: TGTGCCAGCAGCGGGGGGACAGGGATCGGCGAGCAGTACTTC.

This chain connects TRBV28 to TRBJ1-6; D gene uncertain. Germline CDR1 reads MDHEN; CDR2 reads SYDVKM. The CDR3 contains 13 residues. The V and J ends lost 6 bases and 5 bases respectively, with 8 bases between them. The CDR3 nucleotides read TGTGCCAGCAGAGAGAGGAATAATTCACCCCTCCACTTT. This translates into CASRERNNSPLHF.

At least ten counts were recorded for this clonotype. This chain joins TRBV7-2 and TRBJ1-4; possible D gene TRBD1, 6 bases. This CDR3 region has 15 residues. Trimming removed 5 bases from V and 1 base from J, with 11 bases in between. From germline, CDR1 is SGHTA and CDR2 FQGNSA. CDR3 in amino acids: CASSLRGETNEKLFF. The CDR3 nucleotides read TGTGCCAGCAGCCTGAGGGGGGAAACTAATGAAAAACTGTTTTTT.